The 5 T cell receptor beta chains below were found in one sample sequenced in a study of T cells in Graves' hyperthyroidism and ophthalmopathy (dated by TCRdb to the late 2010s). The library was prepared using multiplex PCR. For sequencing, an Illumina HiSeq 2000 was employed. TCR beta CDR3 regions were amplified from RNA transcripts. The TCR CDR3 was subjected to a first round of RT-PCR using the HTBI primer set and the Qiagen OneStep RT-PCR kit. TCRdb trimmed public reads at Q25 via fastp, called clones via MiXCR and kept in-frame beta chains. Rows with a matching CDR3 protein are joined into one entry that keeps the most common DNA and genes. The table for this sample lists fewer than 550,000 distinct CDR3 sequences; approximately 24% of them were counted only once. The ten most abundant clones make up roughly 10% of the sample. The material sequenced was blood. The receptors were gathered from a woman aged 25-40 years with Graves' ophthalmopathy.

The V call is TRBV29-1, the J call TRBJ2-2; 7 bases fit TRBD1. Germline CDR1 and CDR2: SQVTM and ANQGSEA. The trim removed 4 bases at V and 6 bases at J, leaving 8 bases unmatched. This CDR3 is 14 amino acids long. CDR3 bases: TGCAGCGTTGTTGACGGGACAGTCGCCGGGGAGCTGTTTTTT. Protein sequence: CSVVDGTVAGELFF.

In its sample, this clonotype was seen many times. The CDR3 here is CASSEAPGARGYTF. The CDR3 nucleotides are TGTGCCAGCAGTGAAGCCCCAGGGGCACGGGGCTACACCTTC. J is TRBJ1-2 and V is TRBV6-1, with D possibly matching TRBD1 (6 bases). The V gene lost 0 bases and the J gene lost 8 bases, with 13 bases spanning the gap. Germline loops: CDR1 MNHNS, CDR2 SASEGT. The CDR3 is 14 amino acids.

This clonotype was counted between two and nine times. The rearrangement joins TRBV12-3 or TRBV12-4 to TRBJ1-3, with TRBD1 matching over 10 bases. This CDR3 region has 14 residues. After removal of 6 bases from V and 4 bases from J, the junction contained 3 bases not matched to a gene. CDR3 loop: CASRGDRGGNTIYF. In DNA form, the CDR3 reads TGTGCCAGCAGGGGGGACAGGGGAGGAAACACCATATATTTT.

The chain links TRBV12-3 or TRBV12-4 to TRBJ1-2; 10 bases agree with TRBD1. V lost 3 bases, J lost 1 base, and 5 bases stayed unmatched. This CDR3 spans 16 amino acids. The CDR3 region is CASSFRDRGLNYGYTF. CDR3 DNA: TGTGCCAGCAGTTTTCGGGACAGGGGCCTTAACTATGGCTACACCTTC.

The sample holds many counts of this clonotype. The rearrangement links TRBV28 to TRBJ1-2, with TRBD1 matching over 9 bases. The V and J ends lost 1 base and 6 bases, in that order; junction bases with no gene match: 3. This CDR3 comprises 14 residues. The germline V gene encodes CDR1 MDHEN and CDR2 SYDVKM. DNA for the CDR3: TGTGCCAGCAGTTTATCGAGACAGGGGGATGGCTACACCTTC. This gives the protein CASSLSRQGDGYTF.